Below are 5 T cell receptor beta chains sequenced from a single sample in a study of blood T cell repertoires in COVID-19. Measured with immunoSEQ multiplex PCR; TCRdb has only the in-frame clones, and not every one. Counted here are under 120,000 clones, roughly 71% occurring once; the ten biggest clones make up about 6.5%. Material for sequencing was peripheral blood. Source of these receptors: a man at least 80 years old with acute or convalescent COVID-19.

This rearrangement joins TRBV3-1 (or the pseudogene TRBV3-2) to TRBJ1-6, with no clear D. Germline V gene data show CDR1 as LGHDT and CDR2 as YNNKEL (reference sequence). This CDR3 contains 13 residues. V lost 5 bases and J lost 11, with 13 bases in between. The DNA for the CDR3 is TGTGCCAGCAGCTCTCAAAAGGGAGCACCCCTCCACTTT. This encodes CASSSQKGAPLHF.

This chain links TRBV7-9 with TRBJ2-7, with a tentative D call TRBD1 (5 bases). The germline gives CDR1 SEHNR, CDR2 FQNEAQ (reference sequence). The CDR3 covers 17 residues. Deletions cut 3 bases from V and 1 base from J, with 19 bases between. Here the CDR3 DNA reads TGTGCCAGCAGCTTCCCAGGCGGACACGGAGTATCCTACGAGCAGTACTTC. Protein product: CASSFPGGHGVSYEQYF.

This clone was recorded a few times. Here the CDR3 DNA reads TGTGCCAGCAGTCCGGGGGGGATAGGCACAGATACGCAGTATTTT. It translates to CASSPGGIGTDTQYF. V and J are TRBV6-5 and TRBJ2-3; 8 bases agree with TRBD2. The germline CDR1 and CDR2 sequences are MNHEY and SVGAGI. The CDR3 has 15 residues. With 5 bases clipped from V and 1 base from J, the junction kept 5 bases outside the gene matches.

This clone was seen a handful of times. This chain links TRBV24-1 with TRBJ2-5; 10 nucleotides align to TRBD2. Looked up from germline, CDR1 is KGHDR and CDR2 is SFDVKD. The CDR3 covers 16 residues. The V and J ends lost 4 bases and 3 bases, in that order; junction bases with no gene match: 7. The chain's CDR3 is CATSESTGTSEETQYF. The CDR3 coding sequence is TGTGCCACCAGTGAATCCACCGGGACTAGCGAAGAGACCCAGTACTTC.

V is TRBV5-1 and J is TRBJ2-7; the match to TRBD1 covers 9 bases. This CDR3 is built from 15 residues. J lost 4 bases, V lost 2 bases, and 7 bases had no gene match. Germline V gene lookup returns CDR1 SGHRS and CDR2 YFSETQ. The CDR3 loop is CASSFSTGGRYEQYF. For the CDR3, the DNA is TGCGCCAGCAGCTTTTCGACAGGGGGTAGGTACGAGCAGTACTTC.